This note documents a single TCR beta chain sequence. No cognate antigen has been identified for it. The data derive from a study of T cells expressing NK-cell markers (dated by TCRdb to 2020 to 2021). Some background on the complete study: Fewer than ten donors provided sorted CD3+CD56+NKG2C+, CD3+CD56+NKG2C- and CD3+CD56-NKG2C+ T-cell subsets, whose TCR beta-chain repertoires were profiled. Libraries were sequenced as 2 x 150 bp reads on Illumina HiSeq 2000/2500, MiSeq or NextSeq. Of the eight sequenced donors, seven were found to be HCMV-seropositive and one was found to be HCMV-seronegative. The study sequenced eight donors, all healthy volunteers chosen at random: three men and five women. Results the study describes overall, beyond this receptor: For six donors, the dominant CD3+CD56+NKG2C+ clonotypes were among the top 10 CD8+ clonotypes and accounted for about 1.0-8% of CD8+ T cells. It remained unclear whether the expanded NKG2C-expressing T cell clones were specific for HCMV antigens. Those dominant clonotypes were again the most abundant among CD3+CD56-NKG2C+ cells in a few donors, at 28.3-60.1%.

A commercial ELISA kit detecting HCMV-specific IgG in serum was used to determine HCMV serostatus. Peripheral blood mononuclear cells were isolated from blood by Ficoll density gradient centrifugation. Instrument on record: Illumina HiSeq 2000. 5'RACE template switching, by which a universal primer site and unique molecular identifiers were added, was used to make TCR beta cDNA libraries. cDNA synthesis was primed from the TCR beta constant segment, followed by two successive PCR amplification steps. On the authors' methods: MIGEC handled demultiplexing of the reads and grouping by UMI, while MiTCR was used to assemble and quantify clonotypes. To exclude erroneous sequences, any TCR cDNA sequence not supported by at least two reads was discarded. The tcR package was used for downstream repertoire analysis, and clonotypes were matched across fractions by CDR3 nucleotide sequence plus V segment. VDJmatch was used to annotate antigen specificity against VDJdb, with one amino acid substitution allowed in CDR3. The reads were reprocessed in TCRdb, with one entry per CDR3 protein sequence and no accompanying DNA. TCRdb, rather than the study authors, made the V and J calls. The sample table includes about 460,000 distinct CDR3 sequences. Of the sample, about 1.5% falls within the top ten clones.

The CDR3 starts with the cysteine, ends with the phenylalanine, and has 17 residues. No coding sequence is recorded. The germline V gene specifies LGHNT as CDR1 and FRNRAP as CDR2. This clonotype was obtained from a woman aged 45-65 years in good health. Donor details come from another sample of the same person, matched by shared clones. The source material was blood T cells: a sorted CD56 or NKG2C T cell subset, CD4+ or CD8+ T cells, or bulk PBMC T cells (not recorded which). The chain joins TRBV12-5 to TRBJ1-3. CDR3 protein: CASGLGESIGSGNTIYF.